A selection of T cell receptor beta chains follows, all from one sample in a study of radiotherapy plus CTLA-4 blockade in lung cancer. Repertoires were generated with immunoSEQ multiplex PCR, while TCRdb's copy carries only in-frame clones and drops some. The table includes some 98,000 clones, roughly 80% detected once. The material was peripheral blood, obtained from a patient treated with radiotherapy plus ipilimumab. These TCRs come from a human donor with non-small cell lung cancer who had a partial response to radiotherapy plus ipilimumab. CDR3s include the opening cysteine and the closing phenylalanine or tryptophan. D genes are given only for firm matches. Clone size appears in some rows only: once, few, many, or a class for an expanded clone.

CDR3nt: TGTGCCAGCAGCTTACAGGGGGCGGGTGGAAACACCATATATTTT
CDR3aa: CASSLQGAGGNTIYF
abundance: -
v_gene: TRBV5-8
j_gene: TRBJ1-3
d_gene: TRBD1

CDR3nt: TGTGCCTGGAGTAGCGGGAGTAGCACAGATACGCAGTATTTT
CDR3aa: CAWSSGSSTDTQYF
abundance: -
v_gene: TRBV30
j_gene: TRBJ2-3
d_gene: TRBD2

CDR3nt: TGTGCCAGCATCAGGGCTTCAGGGAACACTGAAGCTTTCTTT
CDR3aa: CASIRASGNTEAFF
abundance: -
v_gene: TRBV13
j_gene: TRBJ1-1
d_gene: -

CDR3nt: TGCGCCAGCAGACTAACAGGGGGGACCGGGGAGCTGTTTTTT
CDR3aa: CASRLTGGTGELFF
abundance: -
v_gene: TRBV5-1
j_gene: TRBJ2-2
d_gene: TRBD1

CDR3nt: TGCGCCAGCAGCCGACTAGCGGGAGGGCCGGGGGAGCTGTTTTTT
CDR3aa: CASSRLAGGPGELFF
abundance: -
v_gene: TRBV5-1
j_gene: TRBJ2-2
d_gene: TRBD2

CDR3nt: TGTGCCCGCCTATCTAGCGGGAGTGATGCCGGGGAGCTGTTTTTT
CDR3aa: CARLSSGSDAGELFF
abundance: -
v_gene: TRBV30
j_gene: TRBJ2-2
d_gene: TRBD2

CDR3nt: TGCGCCAGCAGCCTCACAGGGAATGGCAATCAGCCCCAGCATTTT
CDR3aa: CASSLTGNGNQPQHF
abundance: few
v_gene: TRBV4-1
j_gene: TRBJ1-5
d_gene: -

CDR3nt: TGTGCCAGCAGACTCGGGGTACAAGAGACCCAGTACTTC
CDR3aa: CASRLGVQETQYF
abundance: -
v_gene: TRBV2
j_gene: TRBJ2-5
d_gene: -

CDR3nt: TGCGCCAGCAGCTCGGGACAGCCCAGCACAGATACGCAGTATTTT
CDR3aa: CASSSGQPSTDTQYF
abundance: -
v_gene: TRBV5-1
j_gene: TRBJ2-3
d_gene: TRBD1

CDR3nt: TGTGCCACCAGCAGAGATACGTTACTAGCGGGGCTAACAGATACGCAGTATTTT
CDR3aa: CATSRDTLLAGLTDTQYF
abundance: -
v_gene: TRBV15
j_gene: TRBJ2-3
d_gene: TRBD2

CDR3nt: TGCAGCGTTGAAGCCCTAACTCTAGCGGGAGGCGACAATGAGCAGTTCTTC
CDR3aa: CSVEALTLAGGDNEQFF
abundance: -
v_gene: TRBV29-1
j_gene: TRBJ2-1
d_gene: TRBD2

CDR3nt: TGTGCCAGCAGTGAAGCGGGAGGGCTAGTAGATACGCAGTATTTT
CDR3aa: CASSEAGGLVDTQYF
abundance: -
v_gene: TRBV25-1
j_gene: TRBJ2-3
d_gene: TRBD2

CDR3nt: TGTGCCAGCAGCTTAGCGGGAGGCCCCCCACAGGATACGCAGTATTTT
CDR3aa: CASSLAGGPPQDTQYF
abundance: -
v_gene: TRBV7-3
j_gene: TRBJ2-3
d_gene: TRBD2

CDR3nt: TGTGCCAGCAGTAGGGGGGACAGGGGGCGCAATGAGCAGTTCTTC
CDR3aa: CASSRGDRGRNEQFF
abundance: -
v_gene: TRBV27
j_gene: TRBJ2-1
d_gene: TRBD1

CDR3nt: TGTGCCATCAGTGATCTCGGGACAGATACGCAGTATTTT
CDR3aa: CAISDLGTDTQYF
abundance: once
v_gene: TRBV10-3
j_gene: TRBJ2-3
d_gene: -

CDR3nt: TGTGCCATCAGTGAGTCACTGTTCCCTGGAAACACCATATATTTT
CDR3aa: CAISESLFPGNTIYF
abundance: -
v_gene: TRBV10-3
j_gene: TRBJ1-3
d_gene: -

CDR3nt: TGCGCCAGCGGGACAGCCCAAGAGACCCAGTACTTC
CDR3aa: CASGTAQETQYF
abundance: -
v_gene: TRBV5-1
j_gene: TRBJ2-5
d_gene: TRBD1

CDR3nt: TGTGCCAGCACCCCCGGACCTTCGGGAGAGCAGTACTTC
CDR3aa: CASTPGPSGEQYF
abundance: few
v_gene: TRBV11-2
j_gene: TRBJ2-7
d_gene: -

CDR3nt: TGTGCCAGCAGCTCGAGGGGGAGTGGGCTAGCTGGCGAGCAGTACTTC
CDR3aa: CASSSRGSGLAGEQYF
abundance: once
v_gene: TRBV11-2
j_gene: TRBJ2-7
d_gene: -

CDR3nt: TGTGCCAGCAGCCCGATCGGAGAGGCCCAGTACTTC
CDR3aa: CASSPIGEAQYF
abundance: -
v_gene: TRBV4-2
j_gene: TRBJ2-5
d_gene: -

CDR3nt: TGTGCCAGCAGTGAATCACTGACTCTCTACAATGAGCAGTTCTTC
CDR3aa: CASSESLTLYNEQFF
abundance: -
v_gene: TRBV6-1
j_gene: TRBJ2-1
d_gene: -

CDR3nt: TGTGCCAGCAGCTTAGTACAGGGAAATGAAAAACTGTTTTTT
CDR3aa: CASSLVQGNEKLFF
abundance: few
v_gene: TRBV7-3
j_gene: TRBJ1-4
d_gene: -

CDR3nt: TGTGCCAGCAGCGTAGGACAGCTGGGGACCGGGGAGCTGTTTTTT
CDR3aa: CASSVGQLGTGELFF
abundance: -
v_gene: TRBV5-5
j_gene: TRBJ2-2
d_gene: -

CDR3nt: TGTGCCAGCAGCTTACGGGGATCCCAGAACACTGAAGCTTTCTTT
CDR3aa: CASSLRGSQNTEAFF
abundance: -
v_gene: TRBV9
j_gene: TRBJ1-1
d_gene: -

CDR3nt: TGTGCCAGCAGCCGAGGGGGTGACAGGGCCACAGATACGCAGTATTTT
CDR3aa: CASSRGGDRATDTQYF
abundance: -
v_gene: TRBV4-2
j_gene: TRBJ2-3
d_gene: TRBD1

CDR3nt: TGCAGCGTTCACGACAAGGGGGGCACAGATACGCAGTATTTT
CDR3aa: CSVHDKGGTDTQYF
abundance: -
v_gene: TRBV29-1
j_gene: TRBJ2-3
d_gene: -

CDR3nt: TGTGCCAGCAAGGCGACAGGCGACTTCAATCAGCCCCAGCATTTT
CDR3aa: CASKATGDFNQPQHF
abundance: -
v_gene: TRBV7-8
j_gene: TRBJ1-5
d_gene: -

CDR3nt: TGTGCCAGCAGTTACCCGAGCAGCGTTTTTGGCTACACCTTC
CDR3aa: CASSYPSSVFGYTF
abundance: once
v_gene: TRBV6-5
j_gene: TRBJ1-2
d_gene: -

CDR3nt: TGTGCCATCAGTGAGTCCGAGGGAATGAACACTGAAGCTTTCTTT
CDR3aa: CAISESEGMNTEAFF
abundance: once
v_gene: TRBV10-3
j_gene: TRBJ1-1
d_gene: -

CDR3nt: TGTGCCAGCAGCTTAAGGGGGACTAGCGAGTACAATGAGCAGTTCTTC
CDR3aa: CASSLRGTSEYNEQFF
abundance: -
v_gene: TRBV11-3
j_gene: TRBJ2-1
d_gene: TRBD2

CDR3nt: TGTGCCAGCAGTACGAGGGTGCCGGGGCAGTTCTTC
CDR3aa: CASSTRVPGQFF
abundance: -
v_gene: TRBV6-5
j_gene: TRBJ2-1
d_gene: -

CDR3nt: TGTGCCAGCAGTTTACCCACTCCCAATGAGCAGTTCTTC
CDR3aa: CASSLPTPNEQFF
abundance: -
v_gene: TRBV28
j_gene: TRBJ2-1
d_gene: -

CDR3nt: TGCAGCGTTACCGGGACTAGCGGGAGTGGGTCCTACAATGAGCAGTTCTTC
CDR3aa: CSVTGTSGSGSYNEQFF
abundance: -
v_gene: TRBV29-1
j_gene: TRBJ2-1
d_gene: TRBD2

CDR3nt: TGTGCCAGCAGTTCCCGAAGACAGGAAATACAGTATGGCTACACCTTC
CDR3aa: CASSSRRQEIQYGYTF
abundance: -
v_gene: TRBV6-5
j_gene: TRBJ1-2
d_gene: -

CDR3nt: TGTGCCAGCAGCCGACAGGGGGCATTAGGAAACACCATATATTTT
CDR3aa: CASSRQGALGNTIYF
abundance: few
v_gene: TRBV6-6
j_gene: TRBJ1-3
d_gene: TRBD1

CDR3nt: TGTGCCAGGACCAGGGTTGGGGAGACCCAGTACTTC
CDR3aa: CARTRVGETQYF
abundance: -
v_gene: TRBV5-8
j_gene: TRBJ2-5
d_gene: -

CDR3nt: TGCGCCAGCAGCCAAGAATTGTCACAGGGTGGTCAGCCCCAGCATTTT
CDR3aa: CASSQELSQGGQPQHF
abundance: few
v_gene: TRBV4-1
j_gene: TRBJ1-5
d_gene: -

CDR3nt: TGTGCCAGTAGTATCGAGGCGGTTACTGAAGCTTTCTTT
CDR3aa: CASSIEAVTEAFF
abundance: -
v_gene: TRBV19
j_gene: TRBJ1-1
d_gene: -

CDR3nt: TGCGCCAGCAGCCTGACAGCTATGAACACTGAAGCTTTCTTT
CDR3aa: CASSLTAMNTEAFF
abundance: -
v_gene: TRBV5-1
j_gene: TRBJ1-1
d_gene: -

CDR3nt: TGTGCCAGCAGCCAGACAGCCTCCCAGTACTTC
CDR3aa: CASSQTASQYF
abundance: once
v_gene: TRBV7-9
j_gene: TRBJ2-7
d_gene: -

CDR3nt: TGTGCCAGCAGTTATACTAGCGGGAGTTACGAGCAGTACTTC
CDR3aa: CASSYTSGSYEQYF
abundance: -
v_gene: TRBV6-6
j_gene: TRBJ2-7
d_gene: TRBD2

CDR3nt: TGCGCCAGCAGCTTGACGGACAGGGAAGGCAATGAGCAGTTCTTC
CDR3aa: CASSLTDREGNEQFF
abundance: -
v_gene: TRBV5-1
j_gene: TRBJ2-1
d_gene: TRBD1

CDR3nt: TGTGCCAGCAGCTTAGCATCCGCCGGGAACACTGAAGCTTTCTTT
CDR3aa: CASSLASAGNTEAFF
abundance: -
v_gene: TRBV7-6
j_gene: TRBJ1-1
d_gene: -

CDR3nt: TGTGCCAGCAGCCGGCGACAGGGGTGGGGAGAGACCCAGTACTTC
CDR3aa: CASSRRQGWGETQYF
abundance: -
v_gene: TRBV16
j_gene: TRBJ2-5
d_gene: TRBD1

CDR3nt: TGTGCCAGCAGTACAGATGACAGGGTTGGCTACACCTTC
CDR3aa: CASSTDDRVGYTF
abundance: -
v_gene: TRBV5-6
j_gene: TRBJ1-2
d_gene: TRBD1

CDR3nt: TGTGCCAGCAGCTTGGAGACTAGCGGCCCCTACAATGAGCAGTTCTTC
CDR3aa: CASSLETSGPYNEQFF
abundance: -
v_gene: TRBV5-6
j_gene: TRBJ2-1
d_gene: TRBD2

CDR3nt: TGTGCCAGCAGCTCCCGACGGAGCGGGGAGCTGTTTTTT
CDR3aa: CASSSRRSGELFF
abundance: few
v_gene: TRBV7-3
j_gene: TRBJ2-2
d_gene: -

CDR3nt: TGTGCCAGCAGGACTTCCGGATGGCGTTACGAGCAGTACTTC
CDR3aa: CASRTSGWRYEQYF
abundance: -
v_gene: TRBV27
j_gene: TRBJ2-7
d_gene: -

CDR3nt: TGTGCCAGTAGTAGGCTCAGCGACGGAAACACCATATATTTT
CDR3aa: CASSRLSDGNTIYF
abundance: -
v_gene: TRBV19
j_gene: TRBJ1-3
d_gene: -